This entry lists 20 T cell receptor beta chains sequenced from one sample in a study of beta chain features in type 1 diabetes (dated by TCRdb to the late 2010s). Library preparation employed the immunoSEQ multiplex PCR assay. The High Capacity cDNA Reverse Transcription Kit was used to reverse transcribe all of the isolated RNA, meaning that expressed TCRB transcripts were what got sequenced. TCRdb stores this immuneACCESS table with in-frame sequences only. Part of the clones is absent; in the studies checked, under half of the shortfall reflects unresolved V genes, and no reason is known for the rest. For this sample there are about 230,000 clones; about 9.3% appear just once. Together, the top ten hold under 0.035% of the sample. Sequenced sample: naive CD4+ T cells from blood. The cell subset or site label for this specimen denotes: true naive CD4+ T cells. The receptors come from a woman aged 18-35 years in good health.

This clone was seen a handful of times. The J gene is TRBJ2-7, the V gene TRBV2; no firm D call. The V gene lost 11 bases and the J gene lost 2 bases, with 10 bases spanning the gap. Looked up from germline, CDR1 is SNHLY and CDR2 is FYNNEI. The CDR3 sequence is 11 residues long. In nucleotides, the CDR3 is TGTGCCTCCGCGGTGACCTACGAGCAGTACTTC. This codes for CASAVTYEQYF.

This clone was counted between two and nine times. The gene calls are TRBV18 and TRBJ1-1; D is ambiguous. The V gene lost 4 bases and the J gene lost 12 bases, with 15 bases spanning the gap. Germline V lookup: CDR1 KGHSH, CDR2 LQKENI. The CDR3 contains 12 residues. The CDR3 sequence: CASSLGQREPFF. The CDR3 DNA reads as TGTGCCAGCTCACTGGGTCAGAGGGAACCTTTCTTT.

The chain has TRBV6-6 and TRBJ1-4; TRBD1 matches at 7 bases. The CDR3 length is 15 residues. With V trimmed by 2 bases and J by 8 bases, 8 bases remained unmatched. Germline-derived CDR1 and CDR2 are MNHNY and SVGAGI (reference sequence). In DNA form, the CDR3 reads TGTGCCAGCAGTTACGGGTCAGGGGGGACCGAAAAACTGTTTTTT. As protein: CASSYGSGGTEKLFF.

J is TRBJ2-1 and V is TRBV27, with TRBD2 identical over 9 bases. The CDR3 consists of 17 residues. Germline V gene data show CDR1 as MNHEY and CDR2 as SMNVEV (reference sequence). The V and J ends lost 6 bases and 5 bases, in that order; junction bases with no gene match: 14. This chain's CDR3 is CASSRRVSGRTNNEQFF. CDR3 nucleotides: TGTGCCAGCAGCCGGAGAGTCAGCGGGAGGACTAACAATGAGCAGTTCTTC.

V and J are TRBV15 and TRBJ2-7; a possible D gene is TRBD2 (6 bases). The CDR3 spans 13 residues. Germline V lookup: CDR1 LNHNV, CDR2 YYDKDF (reference sequence). V dropped 3 bases and J dropped 5 bases, with 11 bases sitting between them. CDR3 sequence: CATSRGGRNEQYF. CDR3 DNA: TGTGCCACCAGCAGGGGGGGTCGGAACGAGCAGTACTTC.

This chain connects TRBV5-1 to TRBJ2-5; D gene ambiguous. Germline loops: CDR1 SGHRS, CDR2 YFSETQ. Trimming removed 0 bases from V and 4 bases from J, with 13 bases in between. The CDR3 runs 15 residues. The CDR3 DNA is TGCGCCAGCAGCTTGGGCAGGCTTTACGGAGAGACCCAGTACTTC. This gives the protein CASSLGRLYGETQYF. Full variable domain (rest looked up from reference TRBV5-1 and TRBJ2-5): KAGVTQTPRYLIKTRGQQVTLSCSPISGHRSVSWYQQTPGQGLQFLFEYFSETQRNKGNFPGRFSGRQFSNSRSEMNVSTLELGDSALYLCASSLGRLYGETQYFGPGTRLLVL.

The rearrangement joins TRBV30 to TRBJ1-5; no reliable D call. This CDR3 comprises 15 residues. V gave up 0 bases and J gave up 1 base, with 10 bases separating them. Germline CDR1 reads GTSNPN; CDR2 reads SVGIG (reference sequence). CDR3 residues: CAWSVRRVSNQPQHF. The CDR3 nucleotides read TGTGCCTGGAGTGTACGAAGAGTGAGCAATCAGCCCCAGCATTTT.

This clone was observed a handful of times. The chain couples TRBV9 to TRBJ2-3; TRBD2 matches at 11 bases. J was trimmed by 0 bases and V by 0 bases; bases with no gene match: 0. CDR3 size: 16 residues. Germline CDR1 reads SGDLS; CDR2 reads YYNGEE. Here the CDR3 reads CASSVGTSGSTDTQYF. The CDR3 nucleotides read TGTGCCAGCAGCGTAGGGACTAGCGGGAGCACAGATACGCAGTATTTT. The entire variable domain, with the rest obtained from reference TRBV9 and TRBJ2-3, is as follows: DSGVTQTPKHLITATGQRVTLRCSPRSGDLSVYWYQQSLDQGLQFLIQYYNGEERAKGNILERFSAQQFPDLHSELNLSSLELGDSALYFCASSVGTSGSTDTQYFGPGTRLTVL.

The CDR3 reads CASSKETGAETQYF. The CDR3 nucleotides are TGTGCCAGCAGCAAAGAGACAGGGGCCGAGACCCAGTACTTC. The gene calls are TRBV5-4 and TRBJ2-5; 8 bases line up with TRBD1. CDR1 is SGHNT and CDR2 is YYREEE in the germline V gene (reference sequence). With 4 bases clipped from V and 5 bases from J, the junction kept 7 bases outside the gene matches. The CDR3 length is 14 residues.

The chain has TRBV12-5 and TRBJ2-6, with TRBD1 matching over 11 bases. CDR3 length equals 17 residues. Germline trimming cut 6 bases from V and 3 bases from J; bases unmatched to any gene: 7. The germline CDR1 and CDR2 sequences are LGHNT and FRNRAP. This chain's CDR3 is CASGPGQGARGANVLTF. For the CDR3, the DNA is TGTGCTAGTGGCCCCGGACAGGGGGCGCGTGGGGCCAACGTCCTGACTTTC.

In this sample, this clone turned up a few times. CDR3 bases: TGTGCCACCAGCAAGGCTAGCGATGAGCAGTTCTTC. This translates into CATSKASDEQFF. The V call is TRBV15, the J call TRBJ2-1; the D gene is possibly TRBD2 (6 bases). V shed 4 bases and J shed 8 bases, with 9 bases lying between them. This CDR3 spans 12 amino acids. The V gene's germline CDR1 is LNHNV and CDR2 YYDKDF (reference sequence). The full variable domain, its missing parts supplied by reference TRBV15 and TRBJ2-1, is DAMVIQNPRYQVTQFGKPVTLSCSQTLNHNVMYWYQQKSSQAPKLLFHYYDKDFNNEADTPDNFQSRRPNTSFCFLDIRSPGLGDTAMYLCATSKASDEQFFGPGTRLTVL.

This rearrangement joins TRBV11-2 to TRBJ2-5; D might be TRBD2 (6 bases). There are 14 residues in the CDR3. Trimming stripped 5 bases from V and 3 bases from J, with 13 bases between. Germline lookup yields CDR1 SGHAT and CDR2 FQNNGV. CDR3 DNA sequence: TGTGCCAGCAGCATCGGGAGAAAGAAAGAGACCCAGTACTTC. Translation gives CASSIGRKKETQYF. Full variable domain (outside the CDR3, taken from reference TRBV11-2 and TRBJ2-5): EAGVAQSPRYKIIEKRQSVAFWCNPISGHATLYWYQQILGQGPKLLIQFQNNGVVDDSQLPKDRFSAERLKGVDSTLKIQPAKLEDSAVYLCASSIGRKKETQYFGPGTRLLVL.

The chain has TRBV10-2 and TRBJ2-1; TRBD2 aligns across 14 bases. In germline, CDR1 is WSHSY, CDR2 SAAADI. CDR3 length equals 21 residues. After removal of 6 bases from V and 6 bases from J, the junction contained 22 bases not matched to a gene. CDR3 region: CASSPPAVSRGLAGDANEQFF. CDR3 nucleotide sequence: TGCGCCAGCAGCCCGCCAGCAGTGAGTCGGGGACTAGCGGGAGATGCCAATGAGCAGTTCTTC.

The rearrangement links TRBV30 to TRBJ2-6, with TRBD2 as a possible D gene (5 bases). Trimming took 5 bases from V and 13 from J, leaving 15 bases between them. The CDR3 length is 12 residues. Germline V gives CDR1 GTSNPN, CDR2 SVGIG (reference sequence). The CDR3 sequence: CAWANGPGVLTF. CDR3 DNA sequence: TGTGCCTGGGCCAATGGACCGGGAGTCCTGACTTTC.

This sequence joins TRBV4-2 and TRBJ2-3; 14 nucleotides align to TRBD2. Germline loops: CDR1 LGHNA, CDR2 YNFKEQ. The CDR3 consists of 20 residues. With 1 base clipped from V and 6 bases from J, the junction kept 15 bases outside the gene matches. The CDR3 loop is CASSQVEGTSGSPGLDTQYF. The CDR3 region has the DNA TGTGCCAGCAGCCAAGTGGAAGGGACTAGCGGGAGTCCTGGTCTGGATACGCAGTATTTT.

This clone was counted a few times. CDR3 in amino acids: CAWATGGPLRAFF. In DNA form, the CDR3 reads TGTGCCTGGGCGACAGGCGGCCCCTTGAGAGCTTTCTTT. The chain links TRBV30 to TRBJ1-1; TRBD1 might be the D (6 bases). In germline, CDR1 is GTSNPN, CDR2 SVGIG (reference sequence). Trimming took 5 bases from V and 10 from J, leaving 20 bases between them. The CDR3 consists of 13 residues. The full variable domain, its missing parts supplied by reference TRBV30 and TRBJ1-1, is SQTIHQWPATLVQPVGSPLSLECTVEGTSNPNLYWYRQAAGRGLQLLFYSVGIGQISSEVPQNLSASRPQDRQFILSSKKLLLSDSGFYLCAWATGGPLRAFFGQGTRLTVV.

This clone showed up just a few times. V gene TRBV5-1 combines with J gene TRBJ2-1; tentatively, D is TRBD1 (6 bases). This CDR3 has 14 amino acids. Germline loops: CDR1 SGHRS, CDR2 YFSETQ. Trimming stripped 4 bases from V and 7 bases from J, with 15 bases between. CDR3: CASSPAIDRNEQFF. In nucleotides, the CDR3 is TGCGCCAGCAGCCCCGCTATCGACAGGAATGAGCAGTTCTTC.

This clone appeared a few times. The J gene is TRBJ2-2, the V gene TRBV9, with 12 positions matching TRBD2. The CDR3 is 17 amino acids. V lost 0 bases, J lost 1 base, and 1 base stayed unmatched. CDR1 is SGDLS, CDR2 YYNGEE, per germline. The CDR3: CASSVAGLAGNTGELFF. As DNA, the CDR3 is TGTGCCAGCAGCGTAGCGGGACTAGCGGGGAACACCGGGGAGCTGTTTTTT.

This clone occurred a few times. The J gene is TRBJ2-5, the V gene TRBV7-2; D possibly corresponds to TRBD1 (7 bases). CDR1 and CDR2 (germline): SGHTA, FQGNSA. The CDR3 loop spans 16 amino acids. Trimming pared 5 bases from V and 5 bases from J, leaving 21 bases between. The CDR3 sequence: CASSQRTGRGGETQYF. The CDR3 DNA follows: TGTGCCAGCAGCCAAAGGACAGGCCGAGGGGGGGAGACCCAGTACTTC.

The chain employs TRBV30 and TRBJ1-1; a weak D match, TRBD1 (6 bases). The CDR3 length is 14 residues. Deletions cut 3 bases from V and 2 bases from J, with 13 bases between. CDR1 and CDR2 (germline): GTSNPN, SVGIG (reference sequence). The DNA of the CDR3 is TGTGCCTGGAGCGGGGGGGCAGCAAACACTGAAGCTTTCTTT. Translating gives CAWSGGAANTEAFF.